This T cell receptor (beta chain) emerged from a study of cytomegalovirus exposure and HLA in healthy donors. V shed 6 bases and J shed 2 bases, with 17 bases lying between them. Germline CDR1 is LNHDA and CDR2 is SQIVND (reference sequence). This CDR3 contains 15 residues. Use of 60 Vbeta and 13 Jbeta primers characterized the PCR. Clones were read by immunoSEQ multiplex PCR, and TCRdb kept only the in-frame ones, dropping some. In the table there are 150,000 or so clones, around four fifths of which are singletons. The sequencing input was PBMCs. This chain connects TRBV19 to TRBJ2-7; TRBD2 is a possible D gene (5 bases). The clonotype was recovered from a man between 25 and 39 years old in good health and CMV-seronegative. The CDR3 coding sequence is TGTGCCAGTAGCCGGGAATCAGGAGGCCCCTACGAGCAGTACTTC. Its protein product is CASSRESGGPYEQYF.